This passage covers 28 T cell receptor beta chains from one sample sequenced in a study of T cell clonality in common variable immunodeficiency. Assay: immunoSEQ multiplex PCR; the TCRdb copy retains only in-frame clones and omits some. The sample yields fewer than 30,000 clones, without any singletons. The antigens of these receptors remain unknown. Study-wide points: Fewer deletions and N-nucleotide insertions were reportedly seen in common variable immunodeficiency TCR beta sequences.

Sequencing input: peripheral blood mononuclear cells. These receptor sequences come from a human donor with common variable immunodeficiency.

Only a few counts were recorded for this clone. The CDR3 end lies 3 residues beyond the end of the read and is filled in from the germline J gene. The chain recombines TRBV19 with TRBJ2-1, with 14 bases matching TRBD2. V was clipped by 4 bases and J by 8 bases; unmatched bases: 10. The CDR3 spans 17 residues. Germline CDR1 reads LNHDA; CDR2 reads SQIVND (reference sequence). This CDR3 reads CASSTRTSGRRADEQFF. CDR3 DNA, as far as it was read: TGTGCCAGTAGTACACGGACTAGCGGGAGGCGGGCCGATGAG. The variable domain in full, with the rest retrieved from reference TRBV19 and TRBJ2-1, is DGGITQSPKYLFRKEGQNVTLSCEQNLNHDAMYWYRQDPGQGLRLIYYSQIVNDFQKGDIAEGYSVSREKKESFPLTVTSAQKNPTAFYLCASSTRTSGRRADEQFFGPGTRLTVL.

This clone was found a few times. Read sequence stops 3 residues before the CDR3 end, and the germline J gene provides the missing end. The chain couples TRBV6-4 to TRBJ2-3; possible D gene TRBD2, 6 bases. The CDR3 is 15 amino acids. Trimming took off 6 bases at V and 0 bases at J, with 13 bases between the two ends. From germline, CDR1 is MRHNA and CDR2 SNTAGT. CDR3: CASREGLSSTDTQYF. CDR3 DNA (partial): TGTGCCAGCAGAGAGGGACTCTCTAGCACAGATACG.

In the case of this clone: The read finishes 3 residues shy of the CDR3 end, and the germline J gene is used to complete it. The V call is TRBV18, the J call TRBJ2-5; D is ambiguous. V was trimmed by 6 bases and J by 2 bases, leaving 10 bases between them. There are 13 residues in the CDR3. The germline V gene encodes CDR1 KGHSH and CDR2 LQKENI. CDR3 sequence: CASSSGIQETQYF. The sequenced CDR3 bases are TGTGCCAGCTCTTCAGGAATACAAGAGACC.

This clone was seen more than once but under ten times. With the read ending 3 residues before the CDR3 end, the germline J gene is used to fill in that end. This sequence joins TRBV5-1 and TRBJ2-5, with D tentatively TRBD1 (6 bases). Deletions cut 0 bases from V and 2 bases from J, with 17 bases between. This CDR3 spans 17 amino acids. Germline loops: CDR1 SGHRS, CDR2 YFSETQ. The CDR3: CASSLDPGQLPQETQYF. CDR3 DNA (partial): TGCGCCAGCAGCTTGGACCCCGGACAGTTGCCACAAGAGACC.

With respect to this clone: The read halts 3 residues ahead of the CDR3 end, with the missing end drawn from the germline J gene. The chain employs TRBV19 and TRBJ2-1, with 10 bases lining up with TRBD2. With 4 bases clipped from V and 8 bases from J, the junction kept 14 bases outside the gene matches. Germline CDR1 and CDR2: LNHDA and SQIVND (reference sequence). CDR3 size: 17 residues. The CDR3 loop reads CASSTKSRASGSYEQFF. Incomplete CDR3 DNA: TGTGCCAGTAGTACAAAAAGTAGGGCTAGCGGGAGCTATGAG.

This clone was counted many times. Coverage ceases 3 residues before the CDR3 finishes, and the germline J gene fills in the end. The chain recombines TRBV20-1 with TRBJ2-7, with D perhaps TRBD2 (5 bases). CDR1 DFQATT and CDR2 SNEGSKA come from the germline V gene (reference sequence). CDR3 size: 13 residues. The V end was cut by 2 bases, the J end by 2 bases, with 10 bases between. The CDR3 DNA, read in part, is TGCAGTGCTAGATCTCTAGCACCCTACGAG. Translated: CSARSLAPYE. The whole CDR3 protein reads CSARSLAPYEQYF.

This clone is labeled medium-sized. With the read ending 3 residues before the CDR3 end, the germline J gene is used to fill in that end. This chain uses TRBV2 with TRBJ2-1; 7 bases match TRBD2. The CDR3 sequence is 13 residues long. Trimming took 6 bases from V and 4 from J; bases not matched to a gene: 3. CDR1 is SNHLY, CDR2 FYNNEI, per germline. The CDR3 sequence is CASRGGEYNEQFF. CDR3 bases read: TGTGCCAGCAGGGGAGGGGAGTACAATGAG.

This clone was recorded a few times. The read finishes 3 residues shy of the CDR3 end, and the germline J gene is used to complete it. The chain joins TRBV19 to TRBJ1-6, with 10 bases fitting TRBD1. Germline V lookup: CDR1 LNHDA, CDR2 SQIVND (reference sequence). The CDR3 loop spans 15 amino acids. V dropped 7 bases and J dropped 11; count of bases not matched to a gene: 11. The chain's CDR3 is CASTPSSGTGAPLHF. The sequenced part of the CDR3 DNA is TGTGCCAGTACCCCCTCCTCCGGGACAGGGGCACCC.

This clone has just a few counts. Read coverage stops 3 residues before the CDR3 terminus; the germline J gene supplies the remainder. The chain carries TRBV7-8 and TRBJ2-7; TRBD1 matches 9 bases. Germline V CDR1 and CDR2: SGHVS, FQNEAQ. The CDR3 sequence is 14 residues long. The trim removed 7 bases at V and 6 bases at J, leaving 10 bases unmatched. CDR3 residues: CASTWDRVSSEQYF. CDR3 DNA, as far as it was read: TGTGCCAGCACCTGGGACAGGGTCTCAAGCGAG.

This clone was recorded at least ten times. The observed sequence ends 3 residues before the CDR3 terminus, with the missing tail filled in from the germline J gene. V and J are TRBV5-1 and TRBJ2-3, with D uncertain. The germline V gene encodes CDR1 SGHRS and CDR2 YFSETQ. The CDR3 is 11 residues long. The V end was cut by 3 bases, the J end by 6 bases, with 5 bases between. CDR3 DNA, as far as it was read: TGCGCCAGCAGCTGGCAGGATACG. Its translation: CASSWQDT. The CDR3 in full is CASSWQDTQYF.

Comments on this clone: The read finishes 3 residues shy of the CDR3 end, and the germline J gene is used to complete it. The J gene is TRBJ1-5, the V gene TRBV7-9, with D possibly TRBD1 on 6 matching bases. This CDR3 is built from 15 residues. Germline lookup yields CDR1 SEHNR and CDR2 FQNEAQ (reference sequence). V was pared by 1 base and J by 1 base, with 8 bases between. The CDR3 here is CASSLGQASNQPQHF. The covered CDR3 bases are TGTGCCAGCAGCTTAGGACAGGCCAGCAATCAGCCC.

Details on this clone: The read gets to within 3 residues of the CDR3 end, and the germline J gene fills in the rest. The gene calls are TRBV19 and TRBJ1-2; D is uncertain. Trimming took 6 bases from V and 2 from J, leaving 16 bases between them. Germline V gene lookup returns CDR1 LNHDA and CDR2 SQIVND (reference sequence). The CDR3 has 15 amino acids. CDR3 in amino acids: CASRGPHKVNYGYTF. CDR3 DNA, as far as it was read: TGTGCCAGTAGAGGGCCACATAAGGTAAACTATGGC. The whole variable domain, remainder taken from reference TRBV19 and TRBJ1-2, is DGGITQSPKYLFRKEGQNVTLSCEQNLNHDAMYWYRQDPGQGLRLIYYSQIVNDFQKGDIAEGYSVSREKKESFPLTVTSAQKNPTAFYLCASRGPHKVNYGYTFGSGTRLTVV.

This clone turned up a few times. Read sequence stops 3 residues before the CDR3 end, and the germline J gene provides the missing end. The chain carries TRBV19 and TRBJ2-2; 8 nucleotides align to TRBD1. The length of the CDR3 is 16 residues. Germline V gene sequence: CDR1 LNHDA, CDR2 SQIVND (reference sequence). J lost 4 bases, V lost 5 bases, and 9 bases had no gene match. Partial CDR3 DNA: TGTGCCAGTAGTCGTCCAGGGGGCGCCGGCACCGGGGAG. It encodes CASSRPGGAGTGE. The complete CDR3 sequence is CASSRPGGAGTGELFF.

The table lists this clone with many counts. The DNA ends 3 residues before the CDR3 does, and the rest of the CDR3 is filled in from the germline J gene. The chain uses TRBV19 and TRBJ2-5; 8 nucleotides agree with TRBD2. The ends lost 6 bases at V and 3 bases at J; junction bases unmatched: 6. Germline V CDR1 and CDR2: LNHDA, SQIVND (reference sequence). The CDR3 is 14 amino acids. CDR3 region: CASSLAGHKETQYF. CDR3 DNA, as far as it was read: TGTGCCAGTAGCCTAGCGGGCCATAAAGAGACC.

This clone was seen more than once but under ten times. CDR3 DNA (partial): TGTGCCAGCAGTCGTTGGGGACAGGGGATCGGCTATGGC. This gives the protein CASSRWGQGIGYG. The CDR3, in full, reads CASSRWGQGIGYGYTF. The rearrangement links TRBV2 to TRBJ1-2; 10 bases are shared with TRBD1. The read gets to within 3 residues of the CDR3 end, and the germline J gene fills in the rest. The trim removed 5 bases at V and 4 bases at J, leaving 10 bases unmatched. This CDR3 is 16 amino acids long. Per germline, CDR1 SNHLY and CDR2 FYNNEI.

Note on this clone: The CDR3 end lies 3 residues beyond the end of the read and is filled in from the germline J gene. The J gene is TRBJ2-6, the V gene TRBV30, with TRBD1 matching over 9 bases. V lost 4 bases, J lost 0 bases, and 7 bases stayed unmatched. This CDR3 has 17 amino acids. Germline V gene sequence: CDR1 GTSNPN, CDR2 SVGIG (reference sequence). The CDR3 bases that were read are TGTGCCTGGAAATCCGGGACAGGGTTCTCTGGGGCCAACGTC. Protein sequence: CAWKSGTGFSGANV. The complete CDR3 reads CAWKSGTGFSGANVLTF.

In this sample, this clone turned up many times. Coverage ceases 3 residues before the CDR3 finishes, and the germline J gene fills in the end. The chain carries TRBV5-1 and TRBJ2-5; TRBD1 agrees at 8 bases. The CDR3 length is 14 residues. The V segment lost 4 bases and the J segment 5 bases; nucleotides outside the gene matches: 7. CDR1 is SGHRS and CDR2 is YFSETQ in the germline V gene. The CDR3 loop reads CASSRGQAMETQYF. Partial CDR3 DNA: TGCGCCAGCAGCCGGGGACAGGCGATGGAGACC.

In its sample, this clone was seen a few times. The read comes to an end 3 residues before the CDR3 does, leaving the germline J gene to fill in the end. The chain is built from TRBV10-2 and TRBJ2-1; possibly TRBD2 for D (7 bases). In germline, CDR1 is WSHSY, CDR2 SAAADI. Between the trimmed V and J ends, which lost 3 bases and 8 bases, there was a span of 17 bases. This CDR3 has 15 residues. This CDR3 is CASSERVLGGDEQFF. The CDR3 DNA, read in part, is TGCGCCAGCAGTGAAAGGGTACTAGGGGGGGATGAG.

Comment on this clone: The CDR3 end lies 3 residues beyond the end of the read and is filled in from the germline J gene. The chain joins TRBV19 to TRBJ1-5; D uncertain. There are 12 residues in the CDR3. Deletions cut 6 bases from V and 5 bases from J, with 8 bases between. In germline, CDR1 is LNHDA, CDR2 SQIVND (reference sequence). The sequenced part of the CDR3 DNA is TGTGCCAGTAGACAACATGATCAGCCC. The encoded protein is CASRQHDQP. The full-length CDR3 reads as CASRQHDQPQHF.

This clone has just a few counts. From the germline J gene comes the end of the CDR3, since the read stops 3 residues before it. This sequence joins TRBV7-3 and TRBJ2-1, with D unresolved. Germline V gene sequence: CDR1 SGHTA, CDR2 FQGTGA. This CDR3 contains 13 residues. V lost 4 bases and J 9 bases, leaving 13 bases between the germline ends. CDR3 DNA, as far as it was read: TGTGCCAGCAGCTCCCGCAACAGAGTTGAG. Translation gives CASSSRNRVE. From start to end, the CDR3 is CASSSRNRVEQFF. Complete variable domain (other parts from reference TRBV7-3 and TRBJ2-1): GAGVSQTPSNKVTEKGKYVELRCDPISGHTALYWYRQSLGQGPEFLIYFQGTGAADDSGLPNDRFFAVRPEGSVSTLKIQRTERGDSAVYLCASSSRNRVEQFFGPGTRLTVL.

Concerning this clone: The missing CDR3 end, 3 residues past where the read stops, is filled in from the germline J gene. The chain employs TRBV30 and TRBJ2-5; D is unresolved. This CDR3 is 15 amino acids long. Trimming took off 0 bases at V and 5 bases at J, with 16 bases between the two ends. Germline assignment: CDR1 GTSNPN and CDR2 SVGIG (reference sequence). Partial CDR3 DNA: TGTGCCTGGAGTGTACGCCTCACGAGGTCGGAGACC. Its protein is CAWSVRLTRSET. The complete CDR3 reads CAWSVRLTRSETQYF.

This clone has just a few counts. Read coverage stops 3 residues before the CDR3 terminus; the germline J gene supplies the remainder. The chain employs TRBV7-3 and TRBJ2-7; TRBD2 matches at 9 bases. J lost 3 bases, V lost 3 bases, and 3 bases had no gene match. The germline V gene encodes CDR1 SGHTA and CDR2 FQGTGA. The CDR3 sequence is 14 residues long. The DNA read from the CDR3 is TGTGCCAGCAGCTTGGGACTAGCAGGCTACGAG. Translating gives CASSLGLAGYE. The full-length CDR3 reads as CASSLGLAGYEQYF.

There are many counts of this clone. The sequenced CDR3 bases are TGTGCCAGCAGTGGCAGGCCCGGGGAG. Translated, it gives CASSGRPGE. The entire CDR3 reads CASSGRPGELFF. The chain employs TRBV2 and TRBJ2-2, with D hard to call. The read ends 3 residues shy of where the CDR3 ends; the end is completed using the germline J gene. Germline V gene sequence: CDR1 SNHLY, CDR2 FYNNEI. V lost 4 bases, J lost 6 bases, and 6 bases lay in between. The CDR3 sequence is 12 residues long.

This clone was observed a handful of times. Read data end 3 residues before the CDR3 end; the end is taken from the germline J gene. This chain uses TRBV7-9 with TRBJ2-2; 7 nucleotides agree with TRBD1. The germline CDR1 and CDR2 sequences are SEHNR and FQNEAQ (reference sequence). The CDR3 contains 14 residues. The V gene end was trimmed by 1 base and the J gene end by 4 bases; junction bases not matched to a gene: 0. This CDR3 reads CASSLGQGTGELFF. The sequenced CDR3 bases are TGTGCCAGCAGCTTAGGACAGGGCACCGGGGAG. Full variable domain (outside the CDR3, taken from reference TRBV7-9 and TRBJ2-2): DTGVSQNPRHKITKRGQNVTFRCDPISEHNRLYWYRQTLGQGPEFLTYFQNEAQLEKSRLLSDRFSAERPKGSFSTLEIQRTEQGDSAMYLCASSLGQGTGELFFGEGSRLTVL.

Concerning this clone: Read coverage stops 3 residues before the CDR3 terminus; the germline J gene supplies the remainder. V and J are TRBV7-2 and TRBJ1-1; D is unresolved. This CDR3 spans 15 amino acids. Trimming left V 1 base short and J 0 bases short, with 9 bases between. The germline V gene encodes CDR1 SGHTA and CDR2 FQGNSA. This chain's CDR3 is CASSLGVVMNTEAFF. CDR3 DNA, as far as it was read: TGTGCCAGCAGCTTAGGTGTCGTTATGAACACTGAA.

A note on this clone: The read finishes 3 residues shy of the CDR3 end, and the germline J gene is used to complete it. The rearrangement joins TRBV7-3 to TRBJ2-7; D possibly corresponds to TRBD1 (5 bases). Between the trimmed V and J ends, which lost 4 bases and 1 base, there was a span of 8 bases. The germline gives CDR1 SGHTA, CDR2 FQGTGA. This CDR3 comprises 13 residues. CDR3 in amino acids: CASSSQGSYEQYF. CDR3 bases read: TGTGCCAGCAGCTCGCAGGGTTCCTACGAG.

In this sample, this clone turned up many times. The sequenced fragment ends 3 residues before the CDR3 boundary, so the rest is inferred from the germline J gene. The chain uses TRBV20-1 and TRBJ1-2; tentative D call: TRBD1 (5 bases). The germline CDR1 and CDR2 sequences are DFQATT and SNEGSKA (reference sequence). The V end was cut by 4 bases, the J end by 0 bases, with 9 bases between. The CDR3 totals 13 residues. The CDR3 DNA, read in part, is TGCAGTGCTACCTCAGGGTCTAACTATGGC. Protein product: CSATSGSNYG. The CDR3 reads in full as CSATSGSNYGYTF.

This clone was detected ten times or more. The read ends 3 residues before the CDR3 terminus; that terminus is restored from the germline J gene. The chain recombines TRBV7-8 with TRBJ2-7; 9 positions agree with TRBD2. Per germline, CDR1 SGHVS and CDR2 FQNEAQ. The CDR3 totals 13 residues. With 5 bases clipped from V and 3 bases from J, the junction kept 2 bases outside the gene matches. The CDR3 loop is CASSLTSGYEQYF. The sequenced CDR3 bases are TGTGCCAGCAGCCTGACTAGCGGCTACGAG.